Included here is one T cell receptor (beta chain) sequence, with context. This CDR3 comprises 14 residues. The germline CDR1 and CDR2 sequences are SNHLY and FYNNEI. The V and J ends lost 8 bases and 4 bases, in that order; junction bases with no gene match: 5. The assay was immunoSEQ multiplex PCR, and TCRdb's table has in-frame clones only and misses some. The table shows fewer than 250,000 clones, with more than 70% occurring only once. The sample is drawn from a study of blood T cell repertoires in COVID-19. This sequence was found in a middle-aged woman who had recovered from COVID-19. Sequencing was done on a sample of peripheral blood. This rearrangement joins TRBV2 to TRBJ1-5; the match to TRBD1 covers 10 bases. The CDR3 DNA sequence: TGTGCCAGCGGGCGGGACAGGGGAAATCAGCCCCAGCATTTT. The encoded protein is CASGRDRGNQPQHF.